This T cell receptor (beta chain) was identified during a study of blood T cell repertoires in COVID-19. Study as a whole: Collection of acute and convalescent COVID-19 samples took place in the United States, Italy and Spain. T cells, B-cell-depleted T cells, or PBMCs supplied cDNA or gDNA.

Enrolled during active infection, Seattle patients were then followed longitudinally. V was clipped by 5 bases and J by 3 bases; unmatched bases: 10. Germline-derived CDR1 and CDR2 are MNHEY and SVGEGT. This CDR3 contains 16 residues. In the authors' methods: Amplification from reference gene primers served as the basis for estimated nucleated cell counts. Clones were sequenced by immunoSEQ multiplex PCR, and TCRdb holds only the in-frame ones, with some missing. V and J calls and clone size are as listed in that table; D and trimming were resolved from the DNA. The data show around 210,000 clones, around four fifths seen once.

The origin of this receptor is a man in his sixties with COVID-19, enrolled during active disease. The genes are TRBV6-2 or TRBV6-3 and TRBJ1-3; the match to TRBD1 covers 7 bases. Sequenced: peripheral blood. CDR3 in DNA: TGTGCCAGCAGTCTCGGACAGGTCATCTTTGGAAACACCATATATTTT. It is translated as CASSLGQVIFGNTIYF.